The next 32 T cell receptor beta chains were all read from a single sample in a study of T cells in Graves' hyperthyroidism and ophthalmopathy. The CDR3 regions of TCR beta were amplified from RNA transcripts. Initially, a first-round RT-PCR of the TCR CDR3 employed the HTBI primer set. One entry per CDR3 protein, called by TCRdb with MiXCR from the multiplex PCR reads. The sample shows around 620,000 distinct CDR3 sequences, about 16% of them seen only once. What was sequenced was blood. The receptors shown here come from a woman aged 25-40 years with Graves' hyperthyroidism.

For the CDR3, the DNA is TGCAGCGTGGAGGGGGTAGGGAACATTCAGTACTTC. Its protein is CSVEGVGNIQYF. The rearrangement uses TRBV29-1 and TRBJ2-4; D might be TRBD1 or TRBD2, each matching 6 bases. The ends were cut back, 6 bases at V and 7 bases at J, with 13 bases in the middle. Germline CDR1 reads SQVTM; CDR2 reads ANQGSEA. CDR3 length equals 12 residues.

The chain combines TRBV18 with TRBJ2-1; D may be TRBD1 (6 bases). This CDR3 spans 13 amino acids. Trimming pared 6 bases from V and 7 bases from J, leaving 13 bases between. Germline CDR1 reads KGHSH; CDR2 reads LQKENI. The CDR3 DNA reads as TGTGCCAGCTCTACAGGGAATTCAAATGAGCAGTTCTTC. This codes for CASSTGNSNEQFF.

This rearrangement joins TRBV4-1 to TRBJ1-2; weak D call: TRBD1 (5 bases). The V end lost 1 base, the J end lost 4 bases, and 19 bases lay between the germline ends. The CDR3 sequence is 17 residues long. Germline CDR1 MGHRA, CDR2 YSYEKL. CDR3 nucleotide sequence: TGCGCCAGCAGCCAAGTCCTCAGGGCGGCCCTGCCCTATGGCTACACCTTC. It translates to CASSQVLRAALPYGYTF.

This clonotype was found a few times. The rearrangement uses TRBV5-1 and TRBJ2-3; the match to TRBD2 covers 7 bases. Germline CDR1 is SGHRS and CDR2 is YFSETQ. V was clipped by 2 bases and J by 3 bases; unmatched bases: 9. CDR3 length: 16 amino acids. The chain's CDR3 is CASSFSAGVKTDTQYF. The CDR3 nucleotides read TGCGCCAGCAGCTTTTCTGCGGGGGTTAAAACAGATACGCAGTATTTT. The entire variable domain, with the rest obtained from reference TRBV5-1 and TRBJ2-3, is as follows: KAGVTQTPRYLIKTRGQQVTLSCSPISGHRSVSWYQQTPGQGLQFLFEYFSETQRNKGNFPGRFSGRQFSNSRSEMNVSTLELGDSALYLCASSFSAGVKTDTQYFGPGTRLTVL.

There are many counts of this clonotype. CDR3 residues: CSAPNRVLGSYNEQFF. The CDR3 DNA reads TGCAGTGCTCCTAACAGGGTATTGGGCTCCTACAATGAGCAGTTCTTC. The V gene is TRBV20-1, the J gene TRBJ2-1; D perhaps matches TRBD1 (6 bases). V lost 5 bases and J lost 0, with 17 bases in between. The germline V gene encodes CDR1 DFQATT and CDR2 SNEGSKA (reference sequence). This CDR3 is 16 amino acids long.

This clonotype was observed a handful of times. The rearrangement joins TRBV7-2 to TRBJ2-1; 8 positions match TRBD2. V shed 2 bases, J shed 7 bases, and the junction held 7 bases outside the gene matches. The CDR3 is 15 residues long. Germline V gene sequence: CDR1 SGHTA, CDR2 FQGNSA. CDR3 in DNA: TGTGCCAGCAGCTTAAGGCGTAGCGGGAATAATGAGCAGTTCTTC. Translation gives CASSLRRSGNNEQFF. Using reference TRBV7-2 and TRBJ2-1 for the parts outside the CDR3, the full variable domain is GAGVSQSPSNKVTEKGKDVELRCDPISGHTALYWYRQSLGQGLEFLIYFQGNSAPDKSGLPSDRFSAERTGGSVSTLTIQRTQQEDSAVYLCASSLRRSGNNEQFFGPGTRLTVL.

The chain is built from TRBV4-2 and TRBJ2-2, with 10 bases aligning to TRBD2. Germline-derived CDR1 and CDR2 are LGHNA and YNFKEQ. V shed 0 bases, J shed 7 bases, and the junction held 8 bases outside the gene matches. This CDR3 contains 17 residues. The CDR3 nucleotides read TGTGCCAGCAGCCAAGAACCTAGCGGGAGTACTGTCGGGGAGCTGTTTTTT. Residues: CASSQEPSGSTVGELFF.

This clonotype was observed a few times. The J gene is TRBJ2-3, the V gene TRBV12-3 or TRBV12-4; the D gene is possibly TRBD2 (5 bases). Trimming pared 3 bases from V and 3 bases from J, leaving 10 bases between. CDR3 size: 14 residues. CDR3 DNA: TGTGCCAGCAGTTTCATGTCGGGGACAGATACGCAGTATTTT. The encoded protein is CASSFMSGTDTQYF.

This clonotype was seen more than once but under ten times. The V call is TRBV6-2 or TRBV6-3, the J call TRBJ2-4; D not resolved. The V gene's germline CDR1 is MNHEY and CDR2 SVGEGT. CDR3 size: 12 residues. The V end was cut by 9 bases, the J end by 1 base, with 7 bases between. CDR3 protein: CARTLAKNIQYF. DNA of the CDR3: TGTGCCAGGACCCTTGCCAAAAACATTCAGTACTTC.

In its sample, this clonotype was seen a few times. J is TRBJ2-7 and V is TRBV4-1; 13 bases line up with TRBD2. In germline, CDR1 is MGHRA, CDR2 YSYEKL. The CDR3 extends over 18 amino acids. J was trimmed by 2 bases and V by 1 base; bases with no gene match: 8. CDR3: CASSQGTSGRLATYEQYF. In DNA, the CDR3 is TGCGCCAGCAGCCAAGGGACTAGCGGGAGACTCGCCACCTACGAGCAGTACTTC.

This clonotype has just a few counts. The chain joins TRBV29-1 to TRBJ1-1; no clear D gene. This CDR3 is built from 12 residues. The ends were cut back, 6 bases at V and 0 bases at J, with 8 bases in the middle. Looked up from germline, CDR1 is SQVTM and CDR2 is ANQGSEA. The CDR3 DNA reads TGCAGCGTGGATGCGGTGAACACTGAAGCTTTCTTT. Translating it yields CSVDAVNTEAFF. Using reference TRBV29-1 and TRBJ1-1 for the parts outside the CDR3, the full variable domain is SAVISQKPSRDICQRGTSLTIQCQVDSQVTMMFWYRQQPGQSLTLIATANQGSEATYESGFVIDKFPISRPNLTFSTLTVSNMSPEDSSIYLCSVDAVNTEAFFGQGTRLTVV.

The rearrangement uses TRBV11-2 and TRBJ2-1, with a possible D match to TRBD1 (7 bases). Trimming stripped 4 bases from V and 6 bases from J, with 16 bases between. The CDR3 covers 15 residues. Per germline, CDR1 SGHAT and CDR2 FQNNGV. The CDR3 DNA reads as TGTGCCAGCAGCTCTGGAGGGACAGCCGTCAATGAGCAGTTCTTC. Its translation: CASSSGGTAVNEQFF.

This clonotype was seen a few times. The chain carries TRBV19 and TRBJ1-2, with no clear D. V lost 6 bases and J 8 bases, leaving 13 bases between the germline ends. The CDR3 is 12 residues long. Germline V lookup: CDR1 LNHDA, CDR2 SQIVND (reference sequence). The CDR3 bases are TGTGCCAGTAGCAGCGGGGTGAGGGGCTACACCTTC. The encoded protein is CASSSGVRGYTF.

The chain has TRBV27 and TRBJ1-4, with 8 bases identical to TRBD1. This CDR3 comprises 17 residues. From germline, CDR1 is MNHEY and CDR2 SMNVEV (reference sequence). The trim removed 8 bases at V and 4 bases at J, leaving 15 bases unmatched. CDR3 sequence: CASGKNRGYLNNEKLFF. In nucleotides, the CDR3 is TGTGCCAGCGGGAAGAACAGGGGGTATCTTAATAATGAAAAACTGTTTTTT.

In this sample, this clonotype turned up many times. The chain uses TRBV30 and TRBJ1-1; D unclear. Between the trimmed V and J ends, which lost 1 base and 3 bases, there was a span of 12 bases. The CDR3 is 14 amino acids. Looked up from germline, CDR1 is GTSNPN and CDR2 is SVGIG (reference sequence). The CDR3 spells CAWSEIGSDTEAFF. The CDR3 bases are TGTGCCTGGAGTGAAATTGGGTCGGACACTGAAGCTTTCTTT.

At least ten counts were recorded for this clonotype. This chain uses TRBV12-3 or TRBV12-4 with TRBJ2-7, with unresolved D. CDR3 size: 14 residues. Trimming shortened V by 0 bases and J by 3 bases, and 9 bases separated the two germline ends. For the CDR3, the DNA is TGTGCCAGCAGTTTAGCGGCTCGAGACTACGAGCAGTACTTC. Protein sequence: CASSLAARDYEQYF.

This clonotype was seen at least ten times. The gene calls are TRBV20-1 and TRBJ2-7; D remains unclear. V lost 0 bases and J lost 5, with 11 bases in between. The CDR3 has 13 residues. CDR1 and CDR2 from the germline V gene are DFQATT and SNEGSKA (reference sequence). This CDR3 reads CSAREPRNHEQYF. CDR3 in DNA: TGCAGTGCTAGAGAACCTCGGAACCACGAGCAGTACTTC.

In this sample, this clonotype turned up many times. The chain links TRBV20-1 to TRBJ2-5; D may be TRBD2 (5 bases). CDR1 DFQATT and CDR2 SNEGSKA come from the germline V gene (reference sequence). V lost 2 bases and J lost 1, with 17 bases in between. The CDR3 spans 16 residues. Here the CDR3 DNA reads TGCAGTGCTAGAATAGTACCCGGGATCACCCAAGAGACCCAGTACTTC. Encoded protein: CSARIVPGITQETQYF.

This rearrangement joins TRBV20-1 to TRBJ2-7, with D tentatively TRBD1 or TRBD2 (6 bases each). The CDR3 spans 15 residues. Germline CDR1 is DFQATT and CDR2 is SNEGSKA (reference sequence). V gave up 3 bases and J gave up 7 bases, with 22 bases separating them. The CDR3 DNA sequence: TGCAGTGCTAGTTCGGGGACTTCCTCGAGGGGGGAGCAGTACTTC. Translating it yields CSASSGTSSRGEQYF.

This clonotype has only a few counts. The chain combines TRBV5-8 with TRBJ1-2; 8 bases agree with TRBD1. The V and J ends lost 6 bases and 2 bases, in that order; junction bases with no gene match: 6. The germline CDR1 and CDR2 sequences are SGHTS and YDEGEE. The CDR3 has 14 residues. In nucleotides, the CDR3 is TGTGCCAGCACATCAGGGGGCGCGAACTATGGCTACACCTTC. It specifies CASTSGGANYGYTF.

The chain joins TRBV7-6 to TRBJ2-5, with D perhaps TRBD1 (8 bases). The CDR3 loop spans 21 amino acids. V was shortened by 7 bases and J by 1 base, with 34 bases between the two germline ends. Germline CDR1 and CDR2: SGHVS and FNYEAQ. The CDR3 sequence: CASTQLYRGGRWATSQETQYF. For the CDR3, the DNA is TGTGCCAGCACCCAACTTTACAGGGGGGGAAGATGGGCTACTTCCCAAGAGACCCAGTACTTC.

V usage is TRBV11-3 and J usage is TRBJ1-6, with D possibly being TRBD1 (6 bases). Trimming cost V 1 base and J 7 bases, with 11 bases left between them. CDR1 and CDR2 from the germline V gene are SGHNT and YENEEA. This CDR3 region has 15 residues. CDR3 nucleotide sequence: TGTGCCAGCAGCTTAGGCGCAACAGGGAATTCACCCCTCCACTTT. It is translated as CASSLGATGNSPLHF.

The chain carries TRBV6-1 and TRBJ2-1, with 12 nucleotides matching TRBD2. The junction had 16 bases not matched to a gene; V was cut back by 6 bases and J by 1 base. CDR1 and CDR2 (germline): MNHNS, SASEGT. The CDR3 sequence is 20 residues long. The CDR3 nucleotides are TGTGCCAGCAGCCTCAGGAGCTCCGGACTAGCGGGATTGTCCTACAATGAGCAGTTCTTC. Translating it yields CASSLRSSGLAGLSYNEQFF.

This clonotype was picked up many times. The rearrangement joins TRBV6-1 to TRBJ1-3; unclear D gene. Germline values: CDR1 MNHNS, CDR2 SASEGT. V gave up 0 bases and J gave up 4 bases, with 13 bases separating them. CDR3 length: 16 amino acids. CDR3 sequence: CASSEAGWARGNTIYF. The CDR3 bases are TGTGCCAGCAGTGAAGCAGGATGGGCAAGGGGAAACACCATATATTTT.

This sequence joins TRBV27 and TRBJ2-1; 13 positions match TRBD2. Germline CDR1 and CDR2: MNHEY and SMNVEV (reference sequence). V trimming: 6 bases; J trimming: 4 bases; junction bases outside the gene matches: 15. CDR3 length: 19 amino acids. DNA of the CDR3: TGTGCCAGCAGCCAGGACACTTGGACTAGCGGGAGAGAGTACAATGAGCAGTTCTTC. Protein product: CASSQDTWTSGREYNEQFF.

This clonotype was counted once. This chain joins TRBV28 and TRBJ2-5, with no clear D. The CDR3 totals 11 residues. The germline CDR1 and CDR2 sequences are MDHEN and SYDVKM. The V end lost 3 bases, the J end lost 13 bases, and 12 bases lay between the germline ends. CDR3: CASSLNSRAYF. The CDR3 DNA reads TGTGCCAGCAGTTTGAACAGCCGTGCGTACTTC.

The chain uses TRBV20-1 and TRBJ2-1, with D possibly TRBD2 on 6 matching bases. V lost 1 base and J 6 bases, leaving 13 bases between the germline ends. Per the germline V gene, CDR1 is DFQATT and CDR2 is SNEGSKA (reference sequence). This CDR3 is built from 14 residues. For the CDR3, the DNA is TGCAGTGCTAGAGGGGGGGTAGGCGGCAATGAGCAGTTCTTC. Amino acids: CSARGGVGGNEQFF.

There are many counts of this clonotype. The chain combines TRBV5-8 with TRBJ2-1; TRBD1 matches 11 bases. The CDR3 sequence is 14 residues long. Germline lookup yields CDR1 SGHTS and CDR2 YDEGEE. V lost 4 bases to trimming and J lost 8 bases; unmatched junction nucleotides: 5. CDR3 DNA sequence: TGTGCCAGCAGCGTCGGACAGGGGGCCTATGAGCAGTTCTTC. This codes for CASSVGQGAYEQFF.

The CDR3 is CASSLAGIPEPDSTDTQYF. In nucleotides, the CDR3 is TGTGCCAGCAGCTTAGCGGGGATCCCTGAACCCGATAGCACAGATACGCAGTATTTT. V usage is TRBV13 and J usage is TRBJ2-3; D perhaps matches TRBD2 (5 bases). V shed 1 base and J shed 0 bases, with 20 bases lying between them. This CDR3 has 19 amino acids. Germline assignment: CDR1 PRHDT and CDR2 FYEKMQ (reference sequence).

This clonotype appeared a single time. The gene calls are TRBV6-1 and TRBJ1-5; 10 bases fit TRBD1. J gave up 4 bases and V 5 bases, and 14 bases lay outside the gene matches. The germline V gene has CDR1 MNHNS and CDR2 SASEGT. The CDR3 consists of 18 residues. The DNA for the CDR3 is TGTGCCAGCAGTCCAAGTTTCGGGACAGGGGCCGAGAATCAGCCCCAGCATTTT. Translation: CASSPSFGTGAENQPQHF.

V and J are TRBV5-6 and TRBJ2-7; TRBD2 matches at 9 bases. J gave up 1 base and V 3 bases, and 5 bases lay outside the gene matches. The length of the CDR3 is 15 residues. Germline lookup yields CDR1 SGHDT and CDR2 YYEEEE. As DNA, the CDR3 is TGTGCCAGCAGCTGGGGGACTAGCCATTCCTACGAGCAGTACTTC. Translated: CASSWGTSHSYEQYF.

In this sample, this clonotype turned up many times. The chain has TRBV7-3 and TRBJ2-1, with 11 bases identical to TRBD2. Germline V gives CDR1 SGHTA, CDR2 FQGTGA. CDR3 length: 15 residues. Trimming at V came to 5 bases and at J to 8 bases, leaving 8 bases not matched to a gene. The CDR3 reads CASSQLAGASDEQFF. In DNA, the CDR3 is TGTGCCAGCAGCCAACTAGCGGGAGCTAGCGATGAGCAGTTCTTC.